This T cell receptor (beta chain) was identified during a study of blood T cells in healthy people across ages. For the second PCR, which ran for roughly 6 to 11 cycles, a sample-barcoded 5' primer and a J-beta primer mix were used. TCRdb called the 5' RACE reads again in MiXCR, with one record for every CDR3 protein. The sample lists 1.5 million to 2 million distinct CDR3 sequences, 30% to 40% occurring once. The receptor's source is a woman under 40 in good health. Sequencing was done on a sample of blood.

The CDR3 here is CASSLESPWGTEAFF. As DNA, the CDR3 is TGCGCCAGCAGCTTGGAGTCCCCCTGGGGCACTGAAGCTTTCTTT. V usage is TRBV5-1 and J usage is TRBJ1-1, with D hard to call. Per the germline V gene, CDR1 is SGHRS and CDR2 is YFSETQ. V gave up 0 bases and J gave up 4 bases, with 13 bases separating them. This CDR3 has 15 amino acids. The full variable domain, rest sourced from reference TRBV5-1 and TRBJ1-1, is KAGVTQTPRYLIKTRGQQVTLSCSPISGHRSVSWYQQTPGQGLQFLFEYFSETQRNKGNFPGRFSGRQFSNSRSEMNVSTLELGDSALYLCASSLESPWGTEAFFGQGTRLTVV.